This T cell receptor beta chain was sequenced in a study of CXCR3-negative and CXCR3-positive naive CD8 T cells. Study overall: The libraries yielded about 135 million TRB reads, about 1.5 +/- 0.3 million each.

Germline V lookup: CDR1 DFQATT, CDR2 SNEGSKA (reference sequence). CDR3 length: 14 residues. UMI-tagged TRB cDNA libraries were built via 5' RACE. Each CDR3 protein gets one entry in TCRdb, which reprocessed the 5' RACE reads and gives no DNA. Recorded for this sample: over 100,000 distinct CDR3 sequences. Regarding this clonotype: Its specificity is unknown.

Study-level results: The majority of assays used fresh PBMCs, and CXCR3 expression partially decreased after cryopreservation. The study found more hydrophobic TRB CDR3s in CXCR3-positive naive cells than in CXCR3-negative naive cells.

The chain carries TRBV20-1 and TRBJ2-7; lacking DNA, the TRBD1 call made by TCRdb goes unchecked. The specimen was naive CXCR3+ CD8+ T cells from blood. Subset meaning: CD45RO-CCR7+CD27+CD95- naive CD8+ T cells expressing CXCR3 (TNR3+). The receptor's source is a human donor in good health. Some clones in this sample may be carry-over from other donors' samples. This CDR3 is CSADRGRGRYEQYF.